The present TCR beta chain was sequenced within a study of graft-versus-host responses after intestinal transplantation. For the study at large: Transplantation in recipients was multivisceral, liver-intestinal, or isolated intestinal.

As concerns this clone: Antigen: not known.

Repertoires were generated with immunoSEQ multiplex PCR, while TCRdb's copy carries only in-frame clones and drops some. The sample shows about 130,000 clones, 85% to 95% of them seen only once. From germline, CDR1 is SGHAT and CDR2 FQNNGV. This CDR3 is 13 amino acids long. The V and J ends lost 5 bases and 3 bases, in that order; junction bases with no gene match: 4. This specimen consisted of unstimulated CD4+ T cells sorted from spleen or lymph node cells, obtained before intestinal transplant. The chain uses TRBV11-2 and TRBJ2-7; TRBD1 matches at 7 bases. This sequence originates from a human donor who received an intestinal transplant. CDR3 in amino acids: CASSRTGDYEQYF. CDR3 nucleotide sequence: TGTGCCAGCAGCCGGACAGGCGACTACGAGCAGTACTTC.